Each of the 2 T cell receptor beta chains below was sequenced from the same sample in a study of T cell responses to AZD1222 COVID-19 vaccine. The protocol was immunoSEQ multiplex PCR, while the TCRdb copy is restricted to in-frame clones and leaves out a portion. The table lists more than 85,000 clones, about 81% of them singletons. Sequences were derived from peripheral blood, sampled on day 0 of AZD1222 vaccination. The receptors come from an adult in good health.

This sequence joins TRBV7-9 and TRBJ2-7, with D uncertain. V was clipped by 5 bases and J by 4 bases, with 3 bases between them. This CDR3 is built from 10 residues. Germline-derived CDR1 and CDR2 are SEHNR and FQNEAQ (reference sequence). The CDR3 region is CASSGYEQYF. As DNA, the CDR3 is TGTGCCAGCAGCGGTTACGAGCAGTACTTC. Filled out from reference TRBV7-9 and TRBJ2-7, the complete variable domain reads DTGVSQNPRHKITKRGQNVTFRCDPISEHNRLYWYRQTLGQGPEFLTYFQNEAQLEKSRLLSDRFSAERPKGSFSTLEIQRTEQGDSAMYLCASSGYEQYFGPGTRLTVT.

The chain combines TRBV10-1 with TRBJ2-3; maybe TRBD2 (6 bases). V was pared by 0 bases and J by 9 bases, with 13 bases between. Germline lookup yields CDR1 WNHNN and CDR2 SYGVQD (reference sequence). The CDR3 runs 14 residues. The CDR3 loop reads CASSESVSRGTQYF. In DNA form, the CDR3 reads TGCGCCAGCAGTGAGTCAGTCAGCCGGGGGACGCAGTATTTT.